Listed below are T cell receptor beta chains from one sample, sequenced in a study of OX40 agonist ivuxolimab in advanced cancers. The data were produced by immunoSEQ multiplex PCR, yet TCRdb's version contains in-frame clones alone and is incomplete. This sample has roughly 90,000 clones, with roughly 94% found just once. Specimen: CD4+ or CD8+ T cells sorted from blood, collected in a trial of the OX40 agonist ivuxolimab. The receptors come from an adult with an advanced solid tumor such as melanoma, head and neck, liver or kidney cancer. The CDR3 runs from the conserved cysteine through the conserved F or W. A D gene is named only where the DNA matches it firmly. Clone size appears in some rows only: once, few, many, or a class for an expanded clone.

size,J,D,V,DNA,CDR3
NA,TRBJ1-1,NA,TRBV30,TGTGCCTGGAGTGTAGAGGGGGGCCCAAGGACTGAAGCTTTCTTT,CAWSVEGGPRTEAFF
NA,TRBJ1-1,NA,TRBV11-2,TGTGCCAGCAGCCCGGACAGTATTGAAGCTTTCTTT,CASSPDSIEAFF
NA,TRBJ1-2,TRBD1,TRBV5-8,TGTGCCAGCAGCTCGGGTCGACAGGGGTTTTATGGCTACACCTTC,CASSSGRQGFYGYTF
NA,TRBJ1-3,NA,TRBV21-1,TGTGCCAGCAGCAAAAAAGGAAGCTCTGGAAACACCATATATTTT,CASSKKGSSGNTIYF
few,TRBJ1-2,NA,TRBV27,TGTGCCAGCCGCCGGGGGGCGTTGGGCTACACCTTC,CASRRGALGYTF
NA,TRBJ2-2,NA,TRBV28,TGTGCCAGCAGAGATATACGACGGAACACCGGGGAGCTGTTTTTT,CASRDIRRNTGELFF
NA,TRBJ2-7,TRBD1,TRBV28,TGTGCCAGCAGTTTAATAGACAGGGCGTACGAGCAGTACTTC,CASSLIDRAYEQYF
NA,TRBJ2-3,NA,TRBV5-1,TGCGCCAGCAGCTTGACGGAGGCCCGCACAGATACGCAGTATTTT,CASSLTEARTDTQYF
once,TRBJ2-1,NA,TRBV7-2,TGTGCCAGCAGTACGGATGGGGCACCCTACAATGAGCAGTTCTTC,CASSTDGAPYNEQFF
once,TRBJ2-7,NA,TRBV5-4,TGTGCCAGCAGCTTGGAACTTTCCTACGAGCAGTACTTC,CASSLELSYEQYF
NA,TRBJ1-1,NA,TRBV6-5,TGTGCCAGCAGCTTCGACAAACTGAACACTGAAGCTTTCTTT,CASSFDKLNTEAFF
NA,TRBJ2-3,NA,TRBV5-4,TGTGCCAGCCAGGGGGGATCGAGCACAGATACGCAGTATTTT,CASQGGSSTDTQYF
few,TRBJ2-1,TRBD2,TRBV19,TGTGCCAGTAGTCTTAGCGGGGGGCCTTACAATGAGCAGTTCTTC,CASSLSGGPYNEQFF
NA,TRBJ2-5,NA,TRBV5-1,TGCGCCAGCAGCACCCTGCCGGGACCAAAAGAGACCCAGTACTTC,CASSTLPGPKETQYF
NA,TRBJ2-7,NA,TRBV13,TGTGCCAGCAGCTTAGCGTCCTCCTACGAGCAGTACTTC,CASSLASSYEQYF
once,TRBJ2-1,TRBD2,TRBV2,TGTGCCATATCCTACGGGACTAGCGGGATTCCGGGGGATGAGCAGTTCTTC,CAISYGTSGIPGDEQFF
NA,TRBJ1-5,NA,TRBV6-5,TGTGCCAGCAGTTACGGGGTGGAAGGGCCCCAGCATTTT,CASSYGVEGPQHF
NA,TRBJ2-1,NA,TRBV7-6,TGTGCCAGCAGCTTATCAGTGGGGGATGAGCAGTTCTTC,CASSLSVGDEQFF